What follows are 3 T cell receptor beta chains derived from one specimen sequenced in a study of a mutant IDH1 vaccine in newly diagnosed glioma. Their antigen targets remain unknown. Here immunoSEQ multiplex PCR was the method, and the copy in TCRdb shows in-frame clones only, minus some. The profile shows tens of thousands of clones, 85% to 90% of them singletons. Time point in this sample: week 11, during vaccination. In the vaccine, a single dose held 300 ug of the mutant IDH1 20-mer peptide, along with topical imiquimod. Sequencing used PBMCs, obtained from a glioma patient whose treatment included an IDH1 peptide vaccine. These receptors all come from a woman in her 40s with glioma.

The rearrangement uses TRBV12-5 and TRBJ2-7; D may be TRBD1 (6 bases). The CDR3 sequence is 14 residues long. Germline V CDR1 and CDR2: LGHNT, FRNRAP. The V end lost 5 bases, the J end lost 5 bases, and 16 bases lay between the germline ends. The CDR3 here is CASGRRQGGHEQYF. DNA of the CDR3: TGTGCTAGTGGTAGAAGACAAGGGGGTCACGAGCAGTACTTC.

This rearrangement joins TRBV6-6 to TRBJ1-2; D is uncertain. The V and J ends lost 3 bases and 10 bases respectively, with 12 bases between them. Germline V gene lookup returns CDR1 MNHNY and CDR2 SVGAGI (reference sequence). This CDR3 contains 12 residues. The CDR3 DNA sequence: TGTGCCAGCAGTTATGAGAGAACCAACTACACCTTC. It translates to CASSYERTNYTF.

The chain employs TRBV13 and TRBJ1-2; possible D gene TRBD1, 5 bases. The CDR3 is 12 residues long. The V and J ends lost 7 bases and 4 bases respectively, with 10 bases between them. Looked up from germline, CDR1 is PRHDT and CDR2 is FYEKMQ (reference sequence). The DNA of the CDR3 is TGTGCCAGCAACTCCCAGGGCTATGGCTACACCTTC. Its translation is CASNSQGYGYTF.